Below are 26 T cell receptor beta chains sequenced from a single sample in a study of vaccination effects on CD4 cells after COVID-19. No antigen is known for these receptors. After expansion with viral peptide pools in the ViraFEST assay, antigen-specific CD4+ T cells were sequenced. Isolating CD4+ T cells followed 9 to 11 days of culture. BNT162b2 vaccine or mRNA-1273 vaccine was given to participants in two doses. Only in-frame clones appear in the TCRdb table, and some are missing; sequencing was by immunoSEQ multiplex PCR. The sample shows 65,000 to 75,000 clones, over 70% of them seen only once. The source material was CD4+ T cells from PBMCs cultured with HCoV-229E spike peptides, sampled after COVID-19 vaccination. Receptors originate from a human donor who received a COVID-19 vaccine.

The genes are TRBV2 and TRBJ2-5, with D tentatively TRBD1 (6 bases). The ends were cut back, 0 bases at V and 4 bases at J, with 15 bases in the middle. The CDR3 has 16 residues. CDR1 is SNHLY, CDR2 FYNNEI, per germline. The CDR3 loop reads CASSEAVRGSVETQYF. The CDR3 DNA follows: TGTGCCAGCAGTGAAGCAGTCAGGGGATCCGTAGAGACCCAGTACTTC.

The V gene is TRBV29-1, the J gene TRBJ2-5; D gene uncertain. Germline lookup yields CDR1 SQVTM and CDR2 ANQGSEA. The CDR3 is 13 amino acids. The V and J ends lost 4 bases and 5 bases respectively, with 14 bases between them. In DNA form, the CDR3 reads TGCAGCGTTGGCATCCGCCAGCTCGAGACCCAGTACTTC. Translated: CSVGIRQLETQYF. Together with reference TRBV29-1 and TRBJ2-5, the CDR3 gives the full variable domain: SAVISQKPSRDICQRGTSLTIQCQVDSQVTMMFWYRQQPGQSLTLIATANQGSEATYESGFVIDKFPISRPNLTFSTLTVSNMSPEDSSIYLCSVGIRQLETQYFGPGTRLLVL.

The rearrangement uses TRBV3-1 (or the pseudogene TRBV3-2) and TRBJ1-3; D is unclear. Trimming shortened V by 1 base and J by 0 bases, and 10 bases separated the two germline ends. The CDR3 is 16 residues long. CDR1 and CDR2 from the germline V gene are LGHDT and YNNKEL (reference sequence). The CDR3 coding sequence is TGTGCCAGCAGCCAAGTTATTCGGGGCTCTGGAAACACCATATATTTT. It codes for CASSQVIRGSGNTIYF.

The chain employs TRBV24-1 and TRBJ2-3; no clear D. This CDR3 is 14 amino acids long. The V end was cut by 3 bases, the J end by 0 bases, with 6 bases between. Germline CDR1 is KGHDR and CDR2 is SFDVKD. CDR3 in amino acids: CATSDPTSTDTQYF. In DNA, the CDR3 is TGTGCCACCAGTGATCCGACTAGCACAGATACGCAGTATTTT.

The chain couples TRBV5-1 to TRBJ1-1; the D gene is possibly TRBD1 (5 bases). Germline CDR1 SGHRS, CDR2 YFSETQ. The length of the CDR3 is 16 residues. V was pared by 4 bases and J by 4 bases, with 20 bases between. In nucleotides, the CDR3 is TGCGCCAGCAGCCCCGGGGGGGGAAGGAGAGGCACTGAAGCTTTCTTT. It encodes CASSPGGGRRGTEAFF. The entire variable domain, with the rest obtained from reference TRBV5-1 and TRBJ1-1, is as follows: KAGVTQTPRYLIKTRGQQVTLSCSPISGHRSVSWYQQTPGQGLQFLFEYFSETQRNKGNFPGRFSGRQFSNSRSEMNVSTLELGDSALYLCASSPGGGRRGTEAFFGQGTRLTVV.

The rearrangement joins TRBV5-1 to TRBJ1-4, with 11 positions matching TRBD1. From germline, CDR1 is SGHRS and CDR2 YFSETQ. With V trimmed by 0 bases and J by 7 bases, 5 bases remained unmatched. The length of the CDR3 is 16 residues. The CDR3 coding sequence is TGCGCCAGCAGCTTGGGGACAGGGGGCGGGAGTGAAAAACTGTTTTTT. Translated: CASSLGTGGGSEKLFF. Full variable domain (outside the CDR3, taken from reference TRBV5-1 and TRBJ1-4): KAGVTQTPRYLIKTRGQQVTLSCSPISGHRSVSWYQQTPGQGLQFLFEYFSETQRNKGNFPGRFSGRQFSNSRSEMNVSTLELGDSALYLCASSLGTGGGSEKLFFGSGTQLSVL.

The rearrangement uses TRBV10-1 and TRBJ2-2; 7 nucleotides line up with TRBD1. CDR1 is WNHNN, CDR2 SYGVQD, per germline (reference sequence). The CDR3 runs to 17 residues. V shed 4 bases and J 4 bases; nucleotides not matched to a gene: 12. The CDR3 is CASSVDRVAGSTGELFF. The CDR3 nucleotides are TGCGCCAGCAGTGTTGACAGGGTAGCAGGTAGCACCGGGGAGCTGTTTTTT.

V usage is TRBV6-2 or TRBV6-3 and J usage is TRBJ1-3; a possible D gene is TRBD1 (6 bases). Germline V gives CDR1 MNHEY, CDR2 SVGEGT. Deletions cut 4 bases from V and 4 bases from J, with 14 bases between. The CDR3 covers 15 residues. CDR3 in amino acids: CASSSNRVLGNTIYF. CDR3 DNA: TGTGCCAGCAGTTCCAACAGGGTGCTCGGAAACACCATATATTTT.

Only a few counts were recorded for this clone. The chain combines TRBV4-1 with TRBJ2-2; D not certain. The CDR3 is 13 residues long. V shed 4 bases and J shed 7 bases, with 10 bases lying between them. Germline values: CDR1 MGHRA, CDR2 YSYEKL. The CDR3, as DNA: TGCGCCAGCAGCCGACCGTGGAGCGGGGAGCTGTTTTTT. Its protein product is CASSRPWSGELFF.

This clone was observed a few times. This chain uses TRBV18 with TRBJ1-1; 8 nucleotides match TRBD1. The V and J ends lost 4 bases and 0 bases, in that order; junction bases with no gene match: 10. This CDR3 region has 17 residues. The germline gives CDR1 KGHSH, CDR2 LQKENI. For the CDR3, the DNA is TGTGCCAGCTCACAGATGACAGGGGAGTTGATGAACACTGAAGCTTTCTTT. This translates into CASSQMTGELMNTEAFF.

The gene calls are TRBV7-2 and TRBJ1-3, with D uncertain. Trimming shortened V by 1 base and J by 0 bases, and 7 bases separated the two germline ends. Germline CDR1 and CDR2: SGHTA and FQGNSA. The CDR3 has 15 residues. In nucleotides, the CDR3 is TGTGCCAGCAGCTTAGTAGTGGGCTCTGGAAACACCATATATTTT. Protein product: CASSLVVGSGNTIYF.

The chain's CDR3 is CASGGAGVADTQYF. The CDR3 DNA sequence: TGTGCCAGCGGGGGAGCGGGGGTTGCAGATACGCAGTATTTT. The V call is TRBV7-3, the J call TRBJ2-3; TRBD2 matches at 8 bases. The length of the CDR3 is 14 residues. The V gene end was trimmed by 8 bases and the J gene end by 4 bases; junction bases not matched to a gene: 8. Germline lookup yields CDR1 SGHTA and CDR2 FQGTGA.

The rearrangement joins TRBV12-5 to TRBJ2-1; either TRBD1 or TRBD2 may fit D (5 bases each). The CDR3 loop spans 16 amino acids. The V gene lost 1 base and the J gene lost 8 bases, with 18 bases spanning the gap. Germline CDR1 LGHNT, CDR2 FRNRAP. The CDR3 loop reads CASGLGSGTLGDEQFF. The CDR3, as DNA: TGTGCTAGTGGTTTGGGGTCCGGGACCCTCGGAGATGAGCAGTTCTTC.

V usage is TRBV19 and J usage is TRBJ1-2, with a weak D call TRBD1 (6 bases). CDR1 and CDR2 from the germline V gene are LNHDA and SQIVND (reference sequence). The CDR3 extends over 14 amino acids. V was cut by 8 bases and J by 4 bases, with 17 bases left in between. CDR3 nucleotide sequence: TGTGCCAGTGGACAGCCCCTAATGCTCTATGGCTACACCTTC. This sequence encodes CASGQPLMLYGYTF.

The chain recombines TRBV28 with TRBJ1-2; D is unresolved. Germline V gene sequence: CDR1 MDHEN, CDR2 SYDVKM. This CDR3 spans 14 amino acids. The V and J ends lost 7 bases and 2 bases respectively, with 14 bases between them. CDR3 coding DNA: TGTGCCAGCACCACGGGCCCCGTCAACTATGGCTACACCTTC. Translation gives CASTTGPVNYGYTF.

V gene TRBV5-8 combines with J gene TRBJ2-3; TRBD2 matches at 14 bases. The germline V gene has CDR1 SGHTS and CDR2 YDEGEE. This CDR3 is built from 19 residues. V lost 7 bases to trimming and J lost 4 bases; unmatched junction nucleotides: 17. CDR3 DNA: TGTGCCAGCCCTAATCACCCGGGACTAGCGGGGGTTCGGGCAGATACGCAGTATTTT. Translating it yields CASPNHPGLAGVRADTQYF.

V and J are TRBV12-3 or TRBV12-4 and TRBJ2-3; D ambiguous. V gave up 5 bases and J gave up 0 bases, with 6 bases separating them. This CDR3 is built from 13 residues. CDR3 region: CASSPISTDTQYF. The CDR3 DNA reads as TGTGCCAGCAGTCCCATTAGCACAGATACGCAGTATTTT.

This chain connects TRBV28 to TRBJ1-2, with TRBD1 identical over 10 bases. There are 14 residues in the CDR3. V dropped 3 bases and J dropped 2; count of bases not matched to a gene: 0. The V gene's germline CDR1 is MDHEN and CDR2 SYDVKM. CDR3 coding DNA: TGTGCCAGCAGTTTGGGACAGGGGAACTATGGCTACACCTTC. It codes for CASSLGQGNYGYTF.

This clone came up a few times. The chain recombines TRBV10-3 with TRBJ1-2; D not certain. CDR1 and CDR2 from the germline V gene are ENHRY and SYGVKD. The CDR3 has 11 amino acids. The V end was cut by 5 bases, the J end by 5 bases, with 6 bases between. The CDR3 DNA reads TGTGCCATCAGTTCCGGGTATGGCTACACCTTC. Translating gives CAISSGYGYTF.

This clone was seen a handful of times. This rearrangement joins TRBV30 to TRBJ2-1, with 9 nucleotides matching TRBD1. V trimming: 6 bases; J trimming: 4 bases; junction bases outside the gene matches: 10. The CDR3 spans 15 residues. Germline V gene data show CDR1 as GTSNPN and CDR2 as SVGIG (reference sequence). CDR3 DNA sequence: TGTGCCTGCTCCCTTGGGACAGGGTCTTACAATGAGCAGTTCTTC. Translated, it gives CACSLGTGSYNEQFF. The full variable domain, in which reference TRBV30 and TRBJ2-1 provide the parts outside the CDR3, is SQTIHQWPATLVQPVGSPLSLECTVEGTSNPNLYWYRQAAGRGLQLLFYSVGIGQISSEVPQNLSASRPQDRQFILSSKKLLLSDSGFYLCACSLGTGSYNEQFFGPGTRLTVL.

This chain uses TRBV6-6 with TRBJ2-7, with TRBD1 as a possible D gene (6 bases). Per the germline V gene, CDR1 is MNHNY and CDR2 is SVGAGI (reference sequence). Between the trimmed V and J ends, which lost 5 bases and 3 bases, there was a span of 26 bases. This CDR3 has 18 amino acids. CDR3 in DNA: TGTGCCAGCAGTCGACAAACTTTCGGGACACGGGTACACTACGAGCAGTACGTC. It is translated as CASSRQTFGTRVHYEQYV.

This chain connects TRBV19 to TRBJ2-1, with a weak D call TRBD1 (6 bases). CDR3 length: 15 amino acids. Germline V gene lookup returns CDR1 LNHDA and CDR2 SQIVND (reference sequence). Trimming stripped 4 bases from V and 2 bases from J, with 12 bases between. The CDR3 coding sequence is TGTGCCAGTAGTACCGGGACAAGCGCCTACAATGAGCAGTTCTTC. It specifies CASSTGTSAYNEQFF.

The genes are TRBV20-1 and TRBJ1-3, with a possible D match to TRBD1 (5 bases). The V gene's germline CDR1 is DFQATT and CDR2 SNEGSKA (reference sequence). This CDR3 contains 14 residues. V lost 3 bases and J 0 bases, leaving 9 bases between the germline ends. The CDR3 bases are TGCAGTGCTAGTAAGGGGAGCTCTGGAAACACCATATATTTT. It translates to CSASKGSSGNTIYF.

This chain joins TRBV19 and TRBJ1-5, with no clear D. The CDR3 runs to 13 residues. V was trimmed by 3 bases and J by 5 bases, leaving 8 bases between them. CDR1 LNHDA and CDR2 SQIVND come from the germline V gene (reference sequence). Written as DNA, the CDR3 is TGTGCCAGTAGTATTAGGGTGCATCAGCCCCAGCATTTT. This sequence encodes CASSIRVHQPQHF.

This chain uses TRBV10-2 with TRBJ1-1, with D possibly being TRBD1 (6 bases). CDR1 is WSHSY, CDR2 SAAADI, per germline. CDR3 size: 15 residues. Trimming pared 6 bases from V and 2 bases from J, leaving 16 bases between. CDR3 region: CASRERGGSNTEAFF. CDR3 sequence (DNA): TGCGCCAGCAGAGAACGGGGGGGCTCTAACACTGAAGCTTTCTTT.

In its sample, this clone was seen a few times. The CDR3, as DNA: TGTGCCAGTAGTAGAATCGAGGTCGACACCGGGGAGCTGTTTTTT. As protein: CASSRIEVDTGELFF. The J gene is TRBJ2-2, the V gene TRBV19; D unclear. Per germline, CDR1 LNHDA and CDR2 SQIVND (reference sequence). Deletions cut 4 bases from V and 3 bases from J, with 12 bases between. The CDR3 is made up of 15 amino acids.